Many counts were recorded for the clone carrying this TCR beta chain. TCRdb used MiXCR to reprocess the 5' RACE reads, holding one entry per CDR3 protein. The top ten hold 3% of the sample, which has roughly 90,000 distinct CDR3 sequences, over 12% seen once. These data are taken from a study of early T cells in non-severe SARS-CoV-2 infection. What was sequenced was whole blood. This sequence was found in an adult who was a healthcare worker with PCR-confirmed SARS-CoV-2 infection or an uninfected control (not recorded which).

The CDR3: CASSPGRGSNQPQHF. The CDR3, as DNA: TGTGCCAGCAGTCCCGGCCGAGGATCCAATCAGCCCCAGCATTTT. The V call is TRBV6-6, the J call TRBJ1-5; D gene unclear. The length of the CDR3 is 15 residues. The ends were cut back, 5 bases at V and 3 bases at J, with 14 bases in the middle. Germline-derived CDR1 and CDR2 are MNHNY and SVGAGI (reference sequence).